Listed below are T cell receptor beta chains from one sample, sequenced in a study of response to subunit inactivated influenza vaccine. TCRdb reprocessed the RT-PCR reads with MiXCR, giving one entry per CDR3 protein. The sample shows around 520,000 distinct CDR3 sequences, 25% of them seen only once. The sequenced sample was CD4+ T cells sorted from PBMCs, obtained approximately 5 days after vaccination. The receptors stem from a man aged 45-60 years who received an inactivated influenza vaccine. Both conserved end residues are part of each CDR3. D genes are given only for firm matches. Clone size appears in some rows only: once, few, many, or a class for an expanded clone.

v_call: TRBV24-1; d_call: -; j_call: TRBJ1-1; clone_size: -; cdr3_aa: CATSGDMNTEAFF; cdr3_nt: TGTGCCACCAGTGGAGACATGAACACTGAAGCTTTCTTT
v_call: TRBV5-1; d_call: TRBD2; j_call: TRBJ2-2; clone_size: -; cdr3_aa: CASSKGLAGNTGELFF; cdr3_nt: TGCGCCAGCAGCAAGGGACTAGCGGGAAACACCGGGGAGCTGTTTTTT
v_call: TRBV4-2; d_call: -; j_call: TRBJ2-2; clone_size: -; cdr3_aa: CASSQDNRLDTGELFF; cdr3_nt: TGTGCCAGCAGCCAAGATAATCGGCTGGACACCGGGGAGCTGTTTTTT
v_call: TRBV2; d_call: TRBD1; j_call: TRBJ1-5; clone_size: -; cdr3_aa: CASSEWSGGSQPQHF; cdr3_nt: TGTGCCAGCAGTGAATGGTCAGGGGGATCTCAGCCCCAGCATTTT
v_call: TRBV7-2; d_call: TRBD2; j_call: TRBJ2-7; clone_size: few; cdr3_aa: CASSLQGLAGAQYF; cdr3_nt: TGTGCCAGCAGCCTTCAGGGACTAGCGGGAGCGCAGTACTTC
v_call: TRBV20-1; d_call: TRBD2; j_call: TRBJ2-7; clone_size: -; cdr3_aa: CSAIEGSGRSGEQYF; cdr3_nt: TGCAGTGCTATCGAAGGGAGCGGGAGGTCAGGGGAGCAGTACTTC
v_call: TRBV20-1; d_call: TRBD1; j_call: TRBJ2-1; clone_size: -; cdr3_aa: CSASGAAGGNEQFF; cdr3_nt: TGCAGTGCTAGCGGGGCTGCAGGGGGCAATGAGCAGTTCTTC
v_call: TRBV28; d_call: -; j_call: TRBJ2-1; clone_size: -; cdr3_aa: CASSSVVKNEQFF; cdr3_nt: TGTGCCAGCAGTTCGGTGGTGAAGAATGAGCAGTTCTTC
v_call: TRBV12-3/TRBV12-4; d_call: -; j_call: TRBJ2-5; clone_size: few; cdr3_aa: CASSSGEETQYF; cdr3_nt: TGTGCCAGCAGTTCGGGGGAAGAGACCCAGTACTTC
v_call: TRBV12-3/TRBV12-4; d_call: -; j_call: TRBJ1-2; clone_size: few; cdr3_aa: CASSPGVLNYGYTF; cdr3_nt: TGTGCCAGCAGTCCGGGTGTCCTAAACTATGGCTACACCTTC
v_call: TRBV12-3/TRBV12-4; d_call: TRBD1; j_call: TRBJ2-7; clone_size: few; cdr3_aa: CASSGGIAGTAFPEQYF; cdr3_nt: TGTGCCAGCAGCGGAGGAATAGCCGGGACAGCTTTCCCCGAGCAGTACTTC
v_call: TRBV7-8; d_call: -; j_call: TRBJ1-1; clone_size: -; cdr3_aa: CASSTRTTGNTEAFF; cdr3_nt: TGTGCCAGCAGCACACGTACAACGGGGAACACTGAAGCTTTCTTT
v_call: TRBV6-2/TRBV6-3; d_call: TRBD2; j_call: TRBJ2-1; clone_size: -; cdr3_aa: CASSYVSGTSDNEQFF; cdr3_nt: TGTGCCAGCAGCTACGTCTCGGGGACTAGCGACAATGAGCAGTTCTTC
v_call: TRBV5-1; d_call: TRBD1; j_call: TRBJ2-4; clone_size: -; cdr3_aa: CASSTGQRFSDIQYF; cdr3_nt: TGCGCCAGCAGCACGGGACAGCGGTTCTCGGACATTCAGTACTTC
v_call: TRBV10-3; d_call: TRBD2; j_call: TRBJ2-5; clone_size: -; cdr3_aa: CAISESQREGRETQYF; cdr3_nt: TGTGCCATCAGTGAGTCGCAGCGGGAGGGCCGAGAGACCCAGTACTTC
v_call: TRBV29-1; d_call: TRBD2; j_call: TRBJ2-7; clone_size: few; cdr3_aa: CSVGLAGRYEQYF; cdr3_nt: TGCAGCGTTGGACTAGCGGGCCGCTACGAGCAGTACTTC
v_call: TRBV4-3; d_call: -; j_call: TRBJ1-2; clone_size: few; cdr3_aa: CASSQDPGDYGYTF; cdr3_nt: TGCGCCAGCAGCCAAGACCCGGGGGACTATGGCTACACCTTC
v_call: TRBV12-3/TRBV12-4; d_call: TRBD2; j_call: TRBJ2-3; clone_size: few; cdr3_aa: CASSLFALAGRTDTQYF; cdr3_nt: TGTGCCAGCAGTTTGTTCGCCCTAGCGGGGCGCACAGATACGCAGTATTTT
v_call: TRBV20-1; d_call: -; j_call: TRBJ2-7; clone_size: few; cdr3_aa: CSARDVGGTYEQYF; cdr3_nt: TGCAGTGCTAGAGATGTAGGCGGCACCTACGAGCAGTACTTC
v_call: TRBV3-1; d_call: -; j_call: TRBJ1-1; clone_size: few; cdr3_aa: CASTPSVESTEAFF; cdr3_nt: TGTGCCAGCACCCCAAGCGTGGAGAGCACTGAAGCTTTCTTT
v_call: TRBV20-1; d_call: TRBD2; j_call: TRBJ2-1; clone_size: many; cdr3_aa: CSATNQLLTSGGRDEQFF; cdr3_nt: TGCAGTGCTACGAACCAACTACTGACTAGCGGGGGGAGGGATGAGCAGTTCTTC
v_call: TRBV10-2; d_call: -; j_call: TRBJ2-3; clone_size: -; cdr3_aa: CASTKTPGFTDTQYF; cdr3_nt: TGCGCCAGCACTAAAACACCAGGGTTCACAGATACGCAGTATTTT
v_call: TRBV5-1; d_call: TRBD1; j_call: TRBJ2-1; clone_size: -; cdr3_aa: CASSIDPGTGGGEQFF; cdr3_nt: TGCGCCAGCAGCATCGATCCCGGGACAGGGGGCGGTGAGCAGTTCTTC
v_call: TRBV5-6; d_call: -; j_call: TRBJ1-2; clone_size: -; cdr3_aa: CASSLIAREPYGYTF; cdr3_nt: TGTGCCAGCAGCTTGATCGCCCGAGAACCCTATGGCTACACCTTC
v_call: TRBV7-2; d_call: TRBD2; j_call: TRBJ2-2; clone_size: -; cdr3_aa: CASSLVASGNTGELFF; cdr3_nt: TGTGCCAGCAGCTTAGTGGCTAGCGGGAACACCGGGGAGCTGTTTTTT
v_call: TRBV18; d_call: -; j_call: TRBJ2-1; clone_size: -; cdr3_aa: CASSPIYRTNNEQFF; cdr3_nt: TGTGCCAGCTCACCAATATACAGGACCAACAATGAGCAGTTCTTC
v_call: TRBV12-3/TRBV12-4; d_call: -; j_call: TRBJ1-3; clone_size: few; cdr3_aa: CASSWNYVGNTIYF; cdr3_nt: TGTGCCAGCAGTTGGAACTATGTTGGAAACACCATATATTTT
v_call: TRBV11-2; d_call: -; j_call: TRBJ1-2; clone_size: -; cdr3_aa: CASSLDSFGRNGYTF; cdr3_nt: TGTGCCAGCAGCTTAGACTCTTTTGGCCGGAATGGCTACACCTTC
v_call: TRBV5-1; d_call: -; j_call: TRBJ1-5; clone_size: -; cdr3_aa: CASSLRGMSNQPQHF; cdr3_nt: TGCGCCAGCAGCCTACGGGGGATGAGCAATCAGCCCCAGCATTTT
v_call: TRBV7-9; d_call: -; j_call: TRBJ1-2; clone_size: few; cdr3_aa: CASSLESGIYGYTF; cdr3_nt: TGTGCCAGCAGCTTAGAGTCAGGGATCTATGGCTACACCTTC
v_call: TRBV25-1; d_call: -; j_call: TRBJ1-2; clone_size: -; cdr3_aa: CASSENDGGYTF; cdr3_nt: TGTGCCAGCAGTGAAAATGATGGTGGCTACACCTTC
v_call: TRBV6-1; d_call: -; j_call: TRBJ1-2; clone_size: -; cdr3_aa: CAAREAGGYGYTF; cdr3_nt: TGTGCCGCGAGAGAAGCTGGGGGGTATGGCTACACCTTC
v_call: TRBV11-3; d_call: -; j_call: TRBJ2-2; clone_size: few; cdr3_aa: CASSLLGTTGELFF; cdr3_nt: TGTGCCAGCAGCTTACTCGGGACCACCGGGGAGCTGTTTTTT
v_call: TRBV12-3/TRBV12-4; d_call: -; j_call: TRBJ1-3; clone_size: few; cdr3_aa: CASSFIAGRGPVFSGNTIYF; cdr3_nt: TGTGCCAGCAGTTTTATCGCGGGACGAGGTCCCGTGTTCTCTGGAAACACCATATATTTT
v_call: TRBV30; d_call: -; j_call: TRBJ1-5; clone_size: few; cdr3_aa: CAWDRDHSNQPQHF; cdr3_nt: TGTGCCTGGGACCGGGACCATAGCAATCAGCCCCAGCATTTT
v_call: TRBV7-2; d_call: -; j_call: TRBJ1-6; clone_size: -; cdr3_aa: CASSLLGHNINSPLHF; cdr3_nt: TGTGCCAGCAGCTTACTTGGACACAACATCAATTCACCCCTCCACTTT
v_call: TRBV12-3/TRBV12-4; d_call: TRBD1; j_call: TRBJ1-1; clone_size: few; cdr3_aa: CASRDRDWNTEAFF; cdr3_nt: TGTGCCAGCAGAGACAGGGATTGGAACACTGAAGCTTTCTTT
v_call: TRBV7-7; d_call: -; j_call: TRBJ1-4; clone_size: once; cdr3_aa: CASSLVDEKLFF; cdr3_nt: TGTGCCAGCAGCTTAGTTGATGAAAAACTGTTTTTT
v_call: TRBV20-1; d_call: TRBD1; j_call: TRBJ2-7; clone_size: -; cdr3_aa: CSGEWDRGPEQYF; cdr3_nt: TGCAGTGGGGAATGGGACAGGGGGCCCGAGCAGTACTTC
v_call: TRBV28; d_call: TRBD2; j_call: TRBJ2-3; clone_size: -; cdr3_aa: CASRLKGLAGFTDTQYF; cdr3_nt: TGTGCCAGCAGACTGAAGGGACTAGCGGGGTTCACAGATACGCAGTATTTT
v_call: TRBV5-1; d_call: -; j_call: TRBJ2-5; clone_size: many; cdr3_aa: CASSSGTYQETQYF; cdr3_nt: TGTGCCAGCAGTTCCGGGACGTACCAAGAGACCCAGTACTTC
v_call: TRBV5-1; d_call: -; j_call: TRBJ2-3; clone_size: -; cdr3_aa: CASSRGVGANTDTQYF; cdr3_nt: TGCGCCAGCAGCCGAGGGGTGGGGGCTAACACAGATACGCAGTATTTT
v_call: TRBV20-1; d_call: -; j_call: TRBJ2-4; clone_size: many; cdr3_aa: CSAISGLAKNIQYF; cdr3_nt: TGCAGTGCTATCTCAGGGTTAGCCAAAAACATTCAGTACTTC
v_call: TRBV7-2; d_call: TRBD2; j_call: TRBJ2-5; clone_size: -; cdr3_aa: CASSISGGRGQYF; cdr3_nt: TGTGCCAGCAGCATTAGCGGGGGTCGGGGCCAGTACTTC
v_call: TRBV3-1; d_call: TRBD2; j_call: TRBJ2-1; clone_size: -; cdr3_aa: CASSPLLKREVEQFF; cdr3_nt: TGTGCCAGCAGCCCGCTACTGAAGCGGGAGGTTGAGCAGTTCTTC
v_call: TRBV6-4; d_call: TRBD1; j_call: TRBJ1-1; clone_size: -; cdr3_aa: CASKPGQGNTEAFF; cdr3_nt: TGTGCCAGCAAACCCGGACAGGGGAACACTGAAGCTTTCTTT
v_call: TRBV5-1; d_call: -; j_call: TRBJ2-5; clone_size: -; cdr3_aa: CASSLSGGTNQETQYF; cdr3_nt: TGCGCCAGCAGCTTGTCTGGGGGGACCAATCAAGAGACCCAGTACTTC
v_call: TRBV7-9; d_call: -; j_call: TRBJ1-2; clone_size: -; cdr3_aa: CASSSNRGQDYGYTF; cdr3_nt: TGTGCCAGCAGCTCAAACCGGGGGCAGGACTATGGCTACACCTTC
v_call: TRBV24-1; d_call: TRBD2; j_call: TRBJ2-1; clone_size: few; cdr3_aa: CATGASGSSYNEQFF; cdr3_nt: TGTGCCACCGGCGCTAGCGGAAGCTCCTACAATGAGCAGTTCTTC
v_call: TRBV20-1; d_call: -; j_call: TRBJ1-2; clone_size: few; cdr3_aa: CSAATGLAGYGYTF; cdr3_nt: TGCAGTGCTGCGACAGGTCTGGCGGGCTATGGCTACACCTTC
v_call: TRBV18; d_call: -; j_call: TRBJ2-5; clone_size: -; cdr3_aa: CASSLGPGQMEETQYF; cdr3_nt: TGTGCCAGCTCACTCGGGCCGGGACAAATGGAAGAGACCCAGTACTTC
v_call: TRBV6-1; d_call: -; j_call: TRBJ1-5; clone_size: few; cdr3_aa: CGKEDQPQHF; cdr3_nt: TGTGGGAAGGAAGATCAGCCCCAGCATTTT
v_call: TRBV12-3/TRBV12-4; d_call: -; j_call: TRBJ2-3; clone_size: many; cdr3_aa: CASSLWADTQYF; cdr3_nt: TGTGCCAGCAGTTTGTGGGCAGATACGCAGTATTTT